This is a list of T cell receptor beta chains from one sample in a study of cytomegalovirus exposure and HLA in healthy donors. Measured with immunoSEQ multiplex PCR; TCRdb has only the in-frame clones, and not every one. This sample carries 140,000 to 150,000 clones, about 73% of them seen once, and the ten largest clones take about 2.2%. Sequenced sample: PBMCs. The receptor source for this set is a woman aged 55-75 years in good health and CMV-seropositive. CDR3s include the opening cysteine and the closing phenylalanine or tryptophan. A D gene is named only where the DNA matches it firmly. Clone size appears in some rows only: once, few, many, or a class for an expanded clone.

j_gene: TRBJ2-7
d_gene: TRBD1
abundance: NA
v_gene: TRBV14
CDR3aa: CASSPGQGLAEQYF
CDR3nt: TGTGCCAGCAGCCCGGGACAGGGGTTAGCCGAGCAGTACTTC

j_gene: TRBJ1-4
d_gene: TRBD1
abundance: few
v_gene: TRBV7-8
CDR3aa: CASSSTGGSEKLFF
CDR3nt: TGTGCCAGCAGCTCGACAGGGGGCTCTGAAAAACTGTTTTTT

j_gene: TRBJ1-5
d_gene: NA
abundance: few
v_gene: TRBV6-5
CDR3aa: CASSWAGDQPQHF
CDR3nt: TGTGCCAGCAGTTGGGCAGGGGATCAGCCCCAGCATTTT

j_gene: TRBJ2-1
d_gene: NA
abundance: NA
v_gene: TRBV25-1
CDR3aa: CASSEQGRPYNEQFF
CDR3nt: TGTGCCAGCAGTGAACAGGGTCGGCCCTACAATGAGCAGTTCTTC

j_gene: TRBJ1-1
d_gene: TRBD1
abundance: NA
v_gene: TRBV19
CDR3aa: CASTRDSLNTEAFF
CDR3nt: TGTGCCAGTACCCGGGACAGCCTGAACACTGAAGCTTTCTTT

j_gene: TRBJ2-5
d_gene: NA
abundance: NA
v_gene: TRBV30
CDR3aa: CAWSAQPSRGETQYF
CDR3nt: TGTGCCTGGAGTGCCCAACCTAGCCGGGGAGAGACCCAGTACTTC

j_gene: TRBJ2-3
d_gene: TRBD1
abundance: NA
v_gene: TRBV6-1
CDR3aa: CASSQITGGEGTQYF
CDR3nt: TGTGCCAGCAGTCAAATTACAGGGGGCGAGGGTACGCAGTATTTT

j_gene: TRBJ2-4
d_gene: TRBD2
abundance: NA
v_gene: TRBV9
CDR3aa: CASSATNLGTSGGKNIQYF
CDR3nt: TGTGCCAGCAGCGCTACGAACCTCGGGACTAGCGGGGGGAAAAACATTCAGTACTTC

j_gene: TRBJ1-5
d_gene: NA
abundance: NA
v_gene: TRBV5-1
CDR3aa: CASTSEPQHF
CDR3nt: TGCGCCAGCACCTCCGAGCCCCAGCATTTT

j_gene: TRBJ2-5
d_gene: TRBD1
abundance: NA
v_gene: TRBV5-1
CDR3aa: CASSGGTGGWETQYF
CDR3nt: TGCGCCAGCAGCGGCGGGACAGGGGGCTGGGAGACCCAGTACTTC

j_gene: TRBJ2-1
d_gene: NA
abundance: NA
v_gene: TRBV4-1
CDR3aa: CASSRRLLAAKTYNEQFF
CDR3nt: TGCGCCAGCAGCCGTCGATTACTCGCGGCCAAAACCTACAATGAGCAGTTCTTC

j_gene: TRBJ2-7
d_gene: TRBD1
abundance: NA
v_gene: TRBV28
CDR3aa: CASRGQVSEQYF
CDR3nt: TGTGCCAGCAGGGGACAGGTCTCCGAGCAGTACTTC

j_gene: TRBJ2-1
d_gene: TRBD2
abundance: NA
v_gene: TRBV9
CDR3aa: CASVGGTSGSNEQFF
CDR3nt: TGTGCCAGCGTAGGGGGGACTAGCGGGTCAAATGAGCAGTTCTTC

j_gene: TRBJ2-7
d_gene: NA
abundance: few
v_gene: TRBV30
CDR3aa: CAWSVHRGYEQYF
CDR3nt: TGTGCCTGGAGTGTACATAGGGGCTACGAGCAGTACTTC

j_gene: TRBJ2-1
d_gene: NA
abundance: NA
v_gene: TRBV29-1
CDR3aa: CSVVGLVNEQFF
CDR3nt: TGCAGCGTTGTGGGACTCGTCAATGAGCAGTTCTTC

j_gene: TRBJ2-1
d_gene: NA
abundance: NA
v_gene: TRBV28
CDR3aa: CASSLRGEEFF
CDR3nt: TGTGCCAGCAGTTTACGGGGAGAGGAGTTCTTC

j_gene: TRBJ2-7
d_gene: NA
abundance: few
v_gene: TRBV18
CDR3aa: CASSGESYEQYF
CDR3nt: TGTGCCAGCTCAGGTGAGAGCTACGAGCAGTACTTC

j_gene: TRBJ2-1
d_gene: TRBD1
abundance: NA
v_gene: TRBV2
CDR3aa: CASSRQGVGEQFF
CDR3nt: TGTGCCAGCAGCAGACAGGGTGTGGGTGAGCAGTTCTTC

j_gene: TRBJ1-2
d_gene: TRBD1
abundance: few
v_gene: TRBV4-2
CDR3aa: CASSPQSGTGDYGYTF
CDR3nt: TGTGCCAGCAGCCCTCAGTCCGGGACAGGCGACTATGGCTACACCTTC

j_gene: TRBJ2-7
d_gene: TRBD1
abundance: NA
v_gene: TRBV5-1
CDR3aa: CASSLRQVGTGTHEQYF
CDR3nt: TGCGCCAGCAGCTTGCGACAGGTAGGGACAGGGACCCACGAGCAGTACTTC

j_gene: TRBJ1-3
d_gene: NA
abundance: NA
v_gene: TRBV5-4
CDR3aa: CASSLGHRDLSGNTIYF
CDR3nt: TGTGCCAGCAGCTTGGGTCACAGGGATCTCTCCGGAAACACCATATATTTT

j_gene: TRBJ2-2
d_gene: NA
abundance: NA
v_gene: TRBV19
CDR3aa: CASSDGTLGAGELFF
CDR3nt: TGTGCCAGTAGTGATGGGACATTGGGGGCCGGGGAGCTGTTTTTT

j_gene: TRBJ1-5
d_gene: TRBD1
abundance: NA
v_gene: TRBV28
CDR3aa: CASSPARGDRRRQWPQHF
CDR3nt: TGTGCCAGCAGCCCCGCGAGAGGGGACAGGAGACGACAATGGCCCCAGCATTTT

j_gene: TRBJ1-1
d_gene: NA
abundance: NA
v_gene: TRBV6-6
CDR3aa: CASSSATGGTEAFF
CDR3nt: TGTGCCAGCAGTTCCGCTACGGGGGGCACTGAAGCTTTCTTT

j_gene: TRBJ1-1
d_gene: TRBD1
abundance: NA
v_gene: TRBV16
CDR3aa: CASSQSGVRGRLNTEAFF
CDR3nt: TGTGCCAGCAGCCAATCGGGGGTCAGGGGGCGTTTGAACACTGAAGCTTTCTTT

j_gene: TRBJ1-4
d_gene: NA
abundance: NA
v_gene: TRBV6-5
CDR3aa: CASSYSRGLGEKLFF
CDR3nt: TGTGCCAGCAGTTACTCGCGGGGGCTCGGAGAAAAACTGTTTTTT

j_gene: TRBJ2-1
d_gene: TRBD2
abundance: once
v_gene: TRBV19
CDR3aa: CATIKELAGNNEQFF
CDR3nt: TGTGCCACCATAAAGGAACTAGCGGGGAACAATGAGCAGTTCTTC

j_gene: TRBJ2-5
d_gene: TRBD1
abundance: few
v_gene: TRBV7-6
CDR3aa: CASSRPGQGVQTQYF
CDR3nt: TGTGCCAGCAGCCGCCCGGGACAGGGTGTTCAGACCCAGTACTTC

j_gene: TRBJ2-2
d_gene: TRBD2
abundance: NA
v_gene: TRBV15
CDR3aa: CATSRGGTSGSPGELFF
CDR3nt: TGTGCCACCAGCAGAGGCGGGACTAGCGGGAGTCCCGGGGAGCTGTTTTTT

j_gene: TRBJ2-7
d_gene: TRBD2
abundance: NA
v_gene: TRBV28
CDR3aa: CASSPSRSGRPPYEQYF
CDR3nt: TGTGCCAGCAGTCCCAGCCGGAGCGGGAGGCCCCCCTACGAGCAGTACTTC

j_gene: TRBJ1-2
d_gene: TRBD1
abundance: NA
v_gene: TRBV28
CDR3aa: CASNTGTGTGFLYGYTF
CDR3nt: TGTGCCAGCAATACCGGGACAGGGACCGGGTTTCTGTATGGCTACACCTTC

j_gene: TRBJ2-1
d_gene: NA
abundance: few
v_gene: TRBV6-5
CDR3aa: CASSLGRLVNEQFF
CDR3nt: TGTGCCAGCAGTTTGGGGCGACTAGTCAATGAGCAGTTCTTC

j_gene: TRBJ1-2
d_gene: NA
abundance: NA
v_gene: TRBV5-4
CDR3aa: CASSPTGNYGYTF
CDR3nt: TGTGCCAGCAGCCCAACAGGGAACTATGGCTACACCTTC

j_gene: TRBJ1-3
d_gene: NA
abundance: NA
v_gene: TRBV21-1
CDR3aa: CASPRGPDSGNTIYF
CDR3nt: TGTGCCAGCCCGAGGGGGCCCGACTCTGGAAACACCATATATTTT

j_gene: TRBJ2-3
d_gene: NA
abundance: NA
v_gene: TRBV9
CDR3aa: CASSVGSASTDTQYF
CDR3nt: TGTGCCAGCAGCGTAGGTAGCGCTAGCACAGATACGCAGTATTTT

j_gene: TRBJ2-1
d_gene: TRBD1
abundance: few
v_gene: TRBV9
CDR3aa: CASSGPGQGNNEQFF
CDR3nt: TGTGCCAGCAGCGGACCGGGACAGGGAAACAATGAGCAGTTCTTC

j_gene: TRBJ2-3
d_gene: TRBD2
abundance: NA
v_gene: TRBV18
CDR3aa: CASSPGGRLADAQYF
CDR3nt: TGTGCCAGCTCACCAGGCGGGAGGCTTGCGGATGCGCAGTATTTT

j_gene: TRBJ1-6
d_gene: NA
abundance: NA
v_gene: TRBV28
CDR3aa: CASSLLLDKSSPLHF
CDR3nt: TGTGCCAGCAGTTTATTGTTGGACAAGTCCTCACCCCTCCACTTT

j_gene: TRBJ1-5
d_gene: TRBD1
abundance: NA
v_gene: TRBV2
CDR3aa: CASSEQGVSQPQHF
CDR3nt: TGTGCCAGCAGTGAACAGGGGGTAAGTCAGCCCCAGCATTTT

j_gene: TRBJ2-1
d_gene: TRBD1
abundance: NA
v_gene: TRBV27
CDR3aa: CASSPGQGSYNEQFF
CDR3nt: TGTGCCAGCAGCCCGGGACAGGGGAGTTACAATGAGCAGTTCTTC

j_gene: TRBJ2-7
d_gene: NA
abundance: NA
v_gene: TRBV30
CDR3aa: CAWSVGPGDANEQYF
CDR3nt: TGTGCCTGGAGTGTAGGCCCAGGGGACGCCAACGAGCAGTACTTC

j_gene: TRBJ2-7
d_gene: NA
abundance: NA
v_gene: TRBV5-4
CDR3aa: CASSGPGRTTYEQYF
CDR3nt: TGTGCCAGCAGCGGTCCAGGCCGAACAACCTACGAGCAGTACTTC

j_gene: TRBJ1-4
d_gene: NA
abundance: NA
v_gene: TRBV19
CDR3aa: CASSIAATNEKLFF
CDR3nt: TGTGCCAGTAGTATAGCTGCAACTAATGAAAAACTGTTTTTT

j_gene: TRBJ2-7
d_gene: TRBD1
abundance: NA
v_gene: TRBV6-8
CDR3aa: CASRETGTGPSEQYF
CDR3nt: TGTGCCAGCAGAGAGACCGGGACAGGGCCCTCGGAGCAGTACTTC

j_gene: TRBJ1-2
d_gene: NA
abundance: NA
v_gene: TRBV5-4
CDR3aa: CASSLGGTMSYTF
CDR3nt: TGTGCCAGCAGCTTGGGTGGGACAATGAGCTACACCTTC

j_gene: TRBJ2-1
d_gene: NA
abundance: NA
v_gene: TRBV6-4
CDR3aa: CASRPLASSWNEQFF
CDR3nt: TGTGCCAGCAGGCCACTAGCAAGCTCATGGAATGAGCAGTTCTTC

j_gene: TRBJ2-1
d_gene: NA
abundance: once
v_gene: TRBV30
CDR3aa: CAWSGGATMVPEQFF
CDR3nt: TGTGCCTGGAGTGGAGGAGCCACGATGGTCCCTGAGCAGTTCTTC

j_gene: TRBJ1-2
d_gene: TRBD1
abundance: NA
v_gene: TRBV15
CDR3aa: CATSPDRRYGYTF
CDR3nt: TGTGCCACCAGCCCGGACAGGAGGTATGGCTACACCTTC

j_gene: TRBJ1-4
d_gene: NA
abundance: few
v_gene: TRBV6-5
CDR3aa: CASSYSRSSEKLFF
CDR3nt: TGTGCCAGCAGTTACTCCCGGAGCTCTGAAAAACTGTTTTTT

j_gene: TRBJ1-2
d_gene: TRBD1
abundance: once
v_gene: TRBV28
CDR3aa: CASSEPGTELYGYTF
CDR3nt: TGTGCCAGCAGCGAACCCGGGACAGAACTATATGGCTACACCTTC

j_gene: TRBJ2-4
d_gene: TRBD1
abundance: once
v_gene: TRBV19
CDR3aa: CATSEWTGDVGNIQYF
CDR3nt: TGTGCCACCTCGGAATGGACAGGGGATGTTGGAAACATTCAGTACTTC

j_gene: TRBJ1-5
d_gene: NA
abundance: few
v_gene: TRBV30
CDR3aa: CAWSSGNQPQHF
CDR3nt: TGTGCCTGGAGTTCAGGCAATCAGCCCCAGCATTTT

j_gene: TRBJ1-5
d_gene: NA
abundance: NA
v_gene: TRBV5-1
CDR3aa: CASSLAGGQNQPQHF
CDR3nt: TGCGCCAGCAGCTTGGCCGGAGGGCAGAATCAGCCCCAGCATTTT

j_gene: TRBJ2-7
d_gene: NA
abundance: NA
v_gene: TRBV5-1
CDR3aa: CASSLGGDYEQYF
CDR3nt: TGCGCCAGCAGCTTGGGGGGAGACTACGAGCAGTACTTC